This passage covers 27 T cell receptor beta chains from one sample sequenced in a study of blood T cell repertoires in COVID-19. The protocol was immunoSEQ multiplex PCR, while the TCRdb copy is restricted to in-frame clones and leaves out a portion. Seen here are approximately 55,000 clones, about nine tenths observed once, and the top ten hold over 5%. Input material: peripheral blood. These receptors were collected from a man aged 50 to 60 with active COVID-19.

The gene calls are TRBV2 and TRBJ2-2; possibly TRBD2 for D (7 bases). Deletions cut 6 bases from V and 6 bases from J, with 23 bases between. The germline V gene encodes CDR1 SNHLY and CDR2 FYNNEI. This CDR3 has 17 residues. The CDR3 DNA reads TGTGCCAGCAGCCACCCGTCCACCGGGGAGGGGGCCGGGGAGCTGTTTTTT. Its protein is CASSHPSTGEGAGELFF.

The V and J genes are TRBV5-1 and TRBJ1-1; D is perhaps TRBD1 (5 bases). Germline V gives CDR1 SGHRS, CDR2 YFSETQ. V was pared by 5 bases and J by 0 bases, with 17 bases between. The CDR3 runs 16 residues. CDR3 residues: CASRREGHQVNTEAFF. The CDR3 nucleotides read TGCGCCAGCAGGAGGGAGGGGCACCAGGTGAACACTGAAGCTTTCTTT.

The gene calls are TRBV3-1 (or the pseudogene TRBV3-2) and TRBJ2-1; 12 bases line up with TRBD2. With 6 bases clipped from V and 3 bases from J, the junction kept 9 bases outside the gene matches. Germline values: CDR1 LGHDT, CDR2 YNNKEL (reference sequence). This CDR3 spans 17 amino acids. The CDR3 DNA sequence: TGTGCCAGCAGTCAGAGACTAGCGGGAGCGGTCTACAATGAGCAGTTCTTC. Translated: CASSQRLAGAVYNEQFF.

The CDR3 sequence: CASRQTGGTYNEQFF. The CDR3, as DNA: TGTGCCAGCAGACAGACAGGGGGTACCTACAATGAGCAGTTCTTC. The V gene is TRBV5-5, the J gene TRBJ2-1, with TRBD1 identical over 9 bases. After removal of 5 bases from V and 2 bases from J, the junction contained 5 bases not matched to a gene. The CDR3 runs to 15 residues. Looked up from germline, CDR1 is SGHKS and CDR2 is YYEKEE (reference sequence).

The genes are TRBV6-2 or TRBV6-3 and TRBJ1-3; D is uncertain. The germline V gene encodes CDR1 MNHEY and CDR2 SVGEGT. This CDR3 has 16 amino acids. V was shortened by 4 bases and J by 2 bases, with 15 bases between the two germline ends. In DNA, the CDR3 is TGTGCCAGCAGTTCAGTTCCCGGGTCTACTGGAAACACCATATATTTT. It yields the protein CASSSVPGSTGNTIYF.

The genes are TRBV10-3 and TRBJ2-3, with TRBD2 matching 8 bases. This CDR3 spans 14 amino acids. Germline V lookup: CDR1 ENHRY, CDR2 SYGVKD. After removal of 7 bases from V and 6 bases from J, the junction contained 9 bases not matched to a gene. The CDR3 DNA follows: TGTGCCATCACGGTGGGACTAGGTCCGGATACGCAGTATTTT. Translated, it gives CAITVGLGPDTQYF.

The chain couples TRBV30 to TRBJ1-6, with 7 bases that match TRBD1. The CDR3 covers 13 residues. Germline loops: CDR1 GTSNPN, CDR2 SVGIG (reference sequence). Trimming at V came to 7 bases and at J to 4 bases, leaving 4 bases not matched to a gene. The CDR3 DNA sequence: TGTGCCTTCCAGGGGGAGTATAATTCACCCCTCCACTTT. It codes for CAFQGEYNSPLHF.

This clone is a singleton in its sample. This chain uses TRBV29-1 with TRBJ1-1, with TRBD1 matching 7 bases. Germline V gene sequence: CDR1 SQVTM, CDR2 ANQGSEA. The CDR3 is 13 amino acids. V dropped 7 bases and J dropped 1; count of bases not matched to a gene: 6. As DNA, the CDR3 is TGCAGCGGTAGGGACAGTTGGAACACTGAAGCTTTCTTT. This translates into CSGRDSWNTEAFF.

The chain is built from TRBV21-1 and TRBJ1-5; the D segment call TRBD1 is taken from the table without a DNA check. TRBV21-1 is assigned pseudogene status. The length of the CDR3 is 17 residues. This CDR3 is CASSKSPHRGINQPQHF. For the CDR3, the DNA is TGTGCCAGCAGCAAATCCCCCCACAGGGGAATCAATCAGCCCCAGCATTTT.

This CDR3 reads CASSERRVGGNYGYTF. CDR3 DNA: TGTGCCAGCAGTGAAAGGCGGGTAGGGGGCAACTATGGCTACACCTTC. The chain employs TRBV2 and TRBJ1-2; 7 bases agree with TRBD1. V trimming: 2 bases; J trimming: 2 bases; junction bases outside the gene matches: 8. Per the germline V gene, CDR1 is SNHLY and CDR2 is FYNNEI. CDR3 length equals 16 residues.

The J gene is TRBJ2-3, the V gene TRBV27, with 7 positions matching TRBD2. The V gene's germline CDR1 is MNHEY and CDR2 SMNVEV (reference sequence). The J segment lost 12 bases and the V segment lost 3 bases, leaving 9 bases of the junction unmatched. The CDR3 length is 13 residues. The CDR3 spells CASSLGGSASQYF. The CDR3 DNA follows: TGTGCCAGCAGTTTGGGGGGGTCAGCATCCCAGTATTTT.

This chain links TRBV5-4 with TRBJ2-2; a weak D match, TRBD1 (7 bases). V lost 1 base to trimming and J lost 4 bases, with 11 bases between them. Germline values: CDR1 SGHNT, CDR2 YYREEE (reference sequence). The CDR3 is 15 amino acids. CDR3 sequence reads: CASSLQGGFTGELFF. The CDR3 nucleotides read TGTGCCAGCAGCTTGCAGGGGGGATTCACCGGGGAGCTGTTTTTT.

This chain uses TRBV6-1 with TRBJ1-4, with 7 bases matching TRBD1. Germline CDR1 reads MNHNS; CDR2 reads SASEGT. The junction had 3 bases not matched to a gene; V was cut back by 2 bases and J by 3 bases. The CDR3 contains 15 residues. The DNA for the CDR3 is TGTGCCAGCAGTGAAAGAGGGGGCTCTAATGAAAAACTGTTTTTT. This translates into CASSERGGSNEKLFF.

The chain has TRBV20-1 and TRBJ2-7; TRBD2 matches 14 bases. The CDR3 loop spans 14 amino acids. Germline values: CDR1 DFQATT, CDR2 SNEGSKA (reference sequence). J was trimmed by 3 bases and V by 5 bases; bases with no gene match: 3. CDR3 DNA: TGCAGTGCTGGTGGGACTAGCGGGGGCTACGAGCAGTACTTC. Translating gives CSAGGTSGGYEQYF.

This clone came up a few times. The V call is TRBV5-5, the J call TRBJ1-2, with TRBD1 as a possible D gene (5 bases). The germline CDR1 and CDR2 sequences are SGHKS and YYEKEE (reference sequence). The ends were cut back, 0 bases at V and 8 bases at J, with 17 bases in the middle. The CDR3 covers 15 residues. As DNA, the CDR3 is TGTGCCAGCAGCTTGGCCGTATGGCAGGGCGAGGGCTACACCTTC. Residues: CASSLAVWQGEGYTF.

This chain connects TRBV19 to TRBJ2-3; weak D call: TRBD1 (5 bases). The CDR3 sequence is 13 residues long. Between the trimmed V and J ends, which lost 6 bases and 3 bases, there was a span of 10 bases. Germline-derived CDR1 and CDR2 are LNHDA and SQIVND (reference sequence). CDR3 region: CASRNRLTDTQYF. Written as DNA, the CDR3 is TGTGCCAGTAGAAACAGGCTGACAGATACGCAGTATTTT.

This sequence joins TRBV3-1 (or the pseudogene TRBV3-2) and TRBJ2-5, with TRBD2 matching 7 bases. Trimming at V came to 7 bases and at J to 5 bases, leaving 13 bases not matched to a gene. There are 15 residues in the CDR3. CDR1 is LGHDT and CDR2 is YNNKEL in the germline V gene (reference sequence). This chain's CDR3 is CASTLTGGGRETQYF. The CDR3 bases are TGTGCCAGCACGCTAACCGGGGGAGGGCGGGAGACCCAGTACTTC.

Turning to this clone: Other nucleotide sequences in the sample specify the same CDR3. This chain joins TRBV7-2 and TRBJ1-5; TRBD1 agrees at 11 bases. The length of the CDR3 is 15 residues. CDR1 and CDR2 (germline): SGHTA, FQGNSA. V gave up 5 bases and J gave up 4 bases; unmatched junction bases: 4. The CDR3 nucleotides are TGTGCCAGCAGCCCAGGGACAGGGGGAAATCAGCCCCAGCATTTT. Its translation: CASSPGTGGNQPQHF.

A few counts support this clone. The chain combines TRBV12-3 or TRBV12-4 with TRBJ1-4; possible D gene TRBD1, 5 bases. V lost 8 bases to trimming and J lost 11 bases, with 18 bases between them. CDR3 length: 13 amino acids. The DNA of the CDR3 is TGTGCCAGCGGAGACAGCCCCTCCGAGAAACTGTTTTTT. This translates into CASGDSPSEKLFF.

The chain couples TRBV3-1 (or the pseudogene TRBV3-2) to TRBJ1-4; a weak D match, TRBD1 (5 bases). Germline CDR1 is LGHDT and CDR2 is YNNKEL (reference sequence). The CDR3 has 16 amino acids. V lost 0 bases, J lost 6 bases, and 14 bases lay in between. CDR3 nucleotide sequence: TGTGCCAGCAGCCAAGAAGCCCCAGGGTGGGATGAAAAACTGTTTTTT. It specifies CASSQEAPGWDEKLFF.

This chain links TRBV5-1 with TRBJ2-7; 8 positions agree with TRBD2. J gave up 2 bases and V 2 bases, and 6 bases lay outside the gene matches. Germline assignment: CDR1 SGHRS and CDR2 YFSETQ. The CDR3 covers 15 residues. The CDR3 region is CASSFIREGTYEQYF. CDR3 nucleotides: TGCGCCAGCAGCTTTATCCGGGAGGGCACCTACGAGCAGTACTTC.

The V gene is TRBV6-5, the J gene TRBJ1-1, with D unresolved. V lost 2 bases, J lost 3 bases, and 10 bases lay in between. In germline, CDR1 is MNHEY, CDR2 SVGAGI. The CDR3 length is 14 residues. The CDR3 reads CASSYRTVDTEAFF. The CDR3 DNA reads as TGTGCCAGCAGTTACCGAACAGTAGACACTGAAGCTTTCTTT.

V usage is TRBV5-1 and J usage is TRBJ2-7; 10 bases line up with TRBD1. Germline trimming cut 0 bases from V and 5 bases from J; bases unmatched to any gene: 5. CDR1 SGHRS and CDR2 YFSETQ come from the germline V gene. This CDR3 spans 15 amino acids. The CDR3 loop reads CASSLGQGAGDEQYF. In DNA form, the CDR3 reads TGCGCCAGCAGCTTGGGACAGGGGGCGGGGGACGAGCAGTACTTC.

The chain recombines TRBV5-1 with TRBJ2-2; TRBD2 might be the D (6 bases). Germline CDR1 and CDR2: SGHRS and YFSETQ. This CDR3 comprises 14 residues. The ends were cut back, 6 bases at V and 0 bases at J, with 9 bases in the middle. The CDR3 region is CASTRTTNTGELFF. DNA of the CDR3: TGCGCCAGCACCAGGACTACGAACACCGGGGAGCTGTTTTTT.

V gene TRBV5-1 combines with J gene TRBJ1-5; D not resolved. This CDR3 has 14 amino acids. Germline loops: CDR1 SGHRS, CDR2 YFSETQ. The V and J ends lost 3 bases and 10 bases respectively, with 17 bases between them. CDR3 in amino acids: CASSSDPGMEPQHF. DNA for the CDR3: TGCGCCAGCAGCTCGGACCCGGGAATGGAACCCCAGCATTTT.

DNA for the CDR3: TGTGCCAGCAGTTACGGAGGGAGAGGTGAAGCTTTCTTT. Its protein product is CASSYGGRGEAFF. The chain joins TRBV6-6 to TRBJ1-1, with unresolved D. V was trimmed by 2 bases and J by 7 bases, leaving 11 bases between them. This CDR3 has 13 amino acids. Germline V lookup: CDR1 MNHNY, CDR2 SVGAGI (reference sequence).

This clone has just one count. The chain links TRBV11-2 to TRBJ1-2, with 7 nucleotides matching TRBD1. V lost 4 bases and J lost 4; bases outside the gene matches: 12. This CDR3 comprises 16 residues. Looked up from germline, CDR1 is SGHAT and CDR2 is FQNNGV. The chain's CDR3 is CASSSRQGLIFYGYTF. The CDR3 region has the DNA TGTGCCAGCAGCTCCCGACAGGGCCTAATCTTCTATGGCTACACCTTC.